These T cell receptor beta chains were read from a single sample in a study of blood T cells in healthy people across ages. Via MiXCR, TCRdb re-called the 5' RACE reads, giving one row per CDR3 protein. The sample holds around 940,000 distinct CDR3 sequences; 51% are singletons and the top ten take about a fifth. Sequenced input: blood. Receptors were obtained from a woman in her sixties in good health. Both conserved end residues are part of each CDR3. The size entry is marked missing in some rows and otherwise reads once, few, many or a size class.

TRBV11-1,NA,CASSPGTSGSVRTDTQYF
TRBV3-1,NA,CASSLMSGTDPYEQYF
TRBV7-2,NA,CASNLGGVFHGYTF
TRBV7-9,once,CASSSYEGPFDEQYF
TRBV29-1,NA,CSVEGGGVGVGKGDTEAFF
TRBV28,NA,CASSTSTLIQTDTQYF
TRBV11-2,NA,CASSVAGQQETQYF
TRBV5-1,NA,CASGNTANNEQYF
TRBV29-1,few,CSVGSPDRREQYF
TRBV12-3/TRBV12-4,NA,CASSWGRQANYGYTF
TRBV7-9,NA,CASSKEGGSGSWYEQYF